This TCR beta chain comes out of a study of technical replicates of blood from a handful of donors. The CDR3 spans 16 residues. Trimming at V came to 0 bases and at J to 7 bases, leaving 8 bases not matched to a gene. Per germline, CDR1 SGHVS and CDR2 FNYEAQ. This clone was seen a single time. Clones were sequenced by immunoSEQ multiplex PCR, and TCRdb holds only the in-frame ones, with some missing. The sample holds roughly 74,000 clones, over 75% seen once. The chain joins TRBV7-6 to TRBJ2-1; TRBD2 matches 8 bases. The sequencing input was T cells isolated from PBMCs. The TCR comes from a human donor in good health. CDR3 in amino acids: CASSLARGASSNEQFF. CDR3 coding DNA: TGTGCCAGCAGCTTAGCGCGGGGGGCAAGTTCGAATGAGCAGTTCTTC.